A selection of T cell receptor beta chains follows, all from one sample in a study of cytomegalovirus exposure and HLA in healthy donors. Data came from immunoSEQ multiplex PCR; TCRdb stores just in-frame clones and leaves some out. The sample has 250,000 to 350,000 clones, roughly 90% seen once; the top ten hold 0.9% to 1%. The sequenced sample consisted of PBMCs. The receptor set was obtained from a man aged 30 to 45 in good health and CMV-seronegative. CDR3s include the opening cysteine and the closing phenylalanine or tryptophan. A D gene is named only where the DNA matches it firmly. Expanded clones are given a class, and other clones once, few, many or no size at all.

>TRBV2|TRBJ1-2|TRBD1|few
TGTGCCAGCAGTGACCAGGGGGCCGGGTATGGCTACACCTTC
CASSDQGAGYGYTF
>TRBV11-2|TRBJ2-3|NA|NA
TGTGCCAGCAGCTATACGGCGGGTTCAAGCACAGATACGCAGTATTTT
CASSYTAGSSTDTQYF
>TRBV5-6|TRBJ2-7|TRBD1|NA
TGTGCCAGCAGCTACGTATTCGACAGGGTGGCAAGGGAGCAGTACTTC
CASSYVFDRVAREQYF
>TRBV15|TRBJ1-5|NA|few
TGTGCCACCAGCAGAGAAGAGGGGGGGGTCAATCAGCCCCAGCATTTT
CATSREEGGVNQPQHF
>TRBV5-1|TRBJ1-6|TRBD1|many
TGCGCCAGCAGCTTGGACGGGACAGCAGTTCCCCTCCACTTT
CASSLDGTAVPLHF
>TRBV29-1|TRBJ1-2|TRBD1|few
TGCAGCGTTGAGTTGACAGGGTGGAGTCATGGCTACACCTTC
CSVELTGWSHGYTF
>TRBV5-6|TRBJ1-3|NA|once
TGTGCCAGCAGCTGGGGGGGTACTGGAAACACCATATATTTT
CASSWGGTGNTIYF
>TRBV5-1|TRBJ1-5|TRBD1|NA
TGCGCCAGCAGCCCGGGACAGGGGGTTGGTCAGCCCCAGCATTTT
CASSPGQGVGQPQHF
>TRBV5-1|TRBJ2-1|TRBD2|NA
TGCGCCAGCAGCTCTAGCGGAACCTACAATGAGCAGTTCTTC
CASSSSGTYNEQFF
>TRBV7-2|TRBJ1-5|NA|NA
TGTGCCAGCAGCTCCACCCCGGGAATTAATCAGCCCCAGCATTTT
CASSSTPGINQPQHF
>TRBV6-4|TRBJ1-1|NA|medium-sized
TGTGCCAGCAGTGATGAGGATTCGTCTGAAGCTTTCTTT
CASSDEDSSEAFF
>TRBV5-1|TRBJ2-1|TRBD1|NA
TGCGCCAGCAGCTTGGGACAGGGGGCCCCCAGCAATGAGCAGTTCTTC
CASSLGQGAPSNEQFF
>TRBV4-1|TRBJ2-7|TRBD1|few
TGCGCCAGCAGCCCGGGACAGGCGCGCCACGAGCAGTACTTC
CASSPGQARHEQYF
>TRBV18|TRBJ2-3|NA|NA
TGTGCCAGCTCACCCGACAGAAGCCATACCGACACAGATACGCAGTATTTT
CASSPDRSHTDTDTQYF
>TRBV6-5|TRBJ1-6|NA|NA
TGTGCCAGCAGTTACAGACAGGAGTCACCCCTCCACTTT
CASSYRQESPLHF
>TRBV6-5|TRBJ2-2|TRBD2|NA
TGTGCCAGCAGTTACCTCGGCGGGGGGTTCGTCGGGGAGCTGTTTTTT
CASSYLGGGFVGELFF
>TRBV5-1|TRBJ2-2|NA|NA
TGCGCCAGCAGCTTGGCAGGGTACACCGGGGAGCTGTTTTTT
CASSLAGYTGELFF
>TRBV2|TRBJ1-5|NA|NA
TGTGCCAGCAGTGAACGGAGTGGAGGCAATCAGCCCCAGCATTTT
CASSERSGGNQPQHF
>TRBV2|TRBJ2-4|TRBD2|NA
TGTGCCAGCAGGGAGACTAGCGGGTATCAAAACATTCAGTACTTC
CASRETSGYQNIQYF
>TRBV9|TRBJ1-6|NA|NA
TGTGCCAGCAGCGTACGTCCGAGCAACTCCTATAATTCACCCCTCCACTTT
CASSVRPSNSYNSPLHF
>TRBV12-5|TRBJ2-5|TRBD2|once
TGTGCTAGTGGTTTGGTCGGGACTAGCGGAACACAAGAGACCCAGTACTTC
CASGLVGTSGTQETQYF
>TRBV4-3|TRBJ2-7|TRBD1|NA
TGCGCCAGCAGCCACGACAGGGCCTACGAGCAGTACTTC
CASSHDRAYEQYF
>TRBV28|TRBJ1-2|TRBD1|NA
TGTGCCAGCAGTTCCGGGACAGATTATGGCTACACCTTC
CASSSGTDYGYTF
>TRBV4-3|TRBJ2-2|NA|NA
TGCGCCAGCAGCCAAGATCGGGAGGGGGAGCTGTTTTTT
CASSQDREGELFF
>TRBV6-5|TRBJ1-5|NA|NA
TGTGCCAGCAGGGACACAGGGAATAGCAATCAGCCCCAGCATTTT
CASRDTGNSNQPQHF
>TRBV15|TRBJ2-2|TRBD1|NA
TGTGCCACCAGCAGCACCAGGCCCCAGACAGGGGTCTACACCGGGGAGCTGTTTTTT
CATSSTRPQTGVYTGELFF
>TRBV5-6|TRBJ1-3|NA|NA
TGTGCCAGCAATGTGCAGGGGATAACAAACACCATATATTTT
CASNVQGITNTIYF
>TRBV6-1|TRBJ2-7|TRBD2|NA
TGTGCCAGCAGTGAATTCCCTCTAGCGGAGACTTACGAGCAGTACTTC
CASSEFPLAETYEQYF
>TRBV7-9|TRBJ1-1|NA|NA
TGTGCCAGCAGCTTAGCGAACAGGGCCTTCCTGAACACTGAAGCTTTCTTT
CASSLANRAFLNTEAFF
>TRBV7-6|TRBJ2-7|TRBD1|NA
TGTGCCAGCAGCTTAGAAACGGGACAGGGGTCCTACGAGCAGTACTTC
CASSLETGQGSYEQYF
>TRBV6-6|TRBJ1-2|TRBD1|NA
TGTGCCAGCAGACCCCGTGGGACAGACTATGGCTACACCTTC
CASRPRGTDYGYTF
>TRBV7-9|TRBJ1-3|NA|NA
TGTGCTTACCGGCCGGGGATCTCTGGAAACACCATATATTTT
CAYRPGISGNTIYF
>TRBV29-1|TRBJ1-1|TRBD1|NA
TGCAGCGTTGAGGACAGGGTGGGCACTGAAGCTTTCTTT
CSVEDRVGTEAFF
>TRBV10-2|TRBJ2-7|NA|once
TGCGCCAGCAAACCTTCCAGGGGGGCAAACGAGCAGTACTTC
CASKPSRGANEQYF
>TRBV5-1|TRBJ1-1|TRBD1|NA
TGCGCCAGCAGCCCGGAGGGGGCGGGAGGCACTGAAGCTTTCTTT
CASSPEGAGGTEAFF
>TRBV10-3|TRBJ2-5|NA|few
TGTGCCATCAGTGGTGCAGATATACAAGAGACCCAGTACTTC
CAISGADIQETQYF
>TRBV5-1|TRBJ2-5|TRBD1|NA
TGCGCCAGCAGCTCGCGACAGGGTCAAGAGACCCAGTACTTC
CASSSRQGQETQYF
>TRBV6-4|TRBJ2-5|NA|NA
TGTGCCAGCAACCCTCACGAGGCGCAAGAGACCCAGTACTTC
CASNPHEAQETQYF
>TRBV6-1|TRBJ1-2|NA|few
TGTGCCAGCAGTGAAGGCGACTATTTCTATGGCTACACCTTC
CASSEGDYFYGYTF
>TRBV27|TRBJ2-7|TRBD1|once
TGTGCCAGCAGTTTTACAGGGGATTCCTACGAGCAGTACTTC
CASSFTGDSYEQYF
>TRBV9|TRBJ1-6|NA|NA
TGTGCCAGCAGCATGCACAGGGCTCCAGGACCCCTCCACTTT
CASSMHRAPGPLHF
>TRBV7-2|TRBJ2-7|NA|NA
TGTGCCAGCAGCTCGTCGGTGGCAGGTACCTACGAGCAGTACTTC
CASSSSVAGTYEQYF
>TRBV19|TRBJ1-2|NA|NA
TGTGCCAGTAGTATCGGGTCGGGTGGCCATCTTAACTATGGCTACACCTTC
CASSIGSGGHLNYGYTF
>TRBV18|TRBJ1-2|NA|NA
TGTGCCAGCTCACCATTGGACAGCTATGGCTACACCTTC
CASSPLDSYGYTF
>TRBV18|TRBJ1-1|TRBD1|NA
TGTGCCAGCTCCCCTTTGGACAGGTCGAGTGAAGCTTTCTTT
CASSPLDRSSEAFF
>TRBV6-4|TRBJ1-6|NA|NA
TGTGCCAGCAGTGACGGGGGCAATTCACCCCTCCACTTT
CASSDGGNSPLHF
>TRBV6-1|TRBJ2-1|TRBD2|NA
TGTGCCAGCGAAGGGACTAGCGGGGGAAATGAGCAGTTCTTC
CASEGTSGGNEQFF
>TRBV28|TRBJ1-5|NA|NA
TGTGCCAGCATTCAGGAGGGCAATCAGCCCCAGCATTTT
CASIQEGNQPQHF
>TRBV18|TRBJ1-1|NA|NA
TGTGCCAGCTCCCCAAGGGCAGGGTATAAGGATGAAGCTTTCTTT
CASSPRAGYKDEAFF
>TRBV6-5|TRBJ2-3|NA|NA
TGTGCCAGCAGTTATAACACTAGCCCAGATACGCAGTATTTT
CASSYNTSPDTQYF
>TRBV5-1|TRBJ2-5|TRBD2|NA
TGCGCCAGCAGGCCATCGACTAGCGATCTGGAGACCCAGTACTTC
CASRPSTSDLETQYF
>TRBV5-6|TRBJ2-2|TRBD2|NA
TGTGCCAGCAGCTTGTTGCTAGCGGGGAACACCGGGGAGCTGTTTTTT
CASSLLLAGNTGELFF
>TRBV5-1|TRBJ1-2|NA|NA
TGCGCCAGCAGCTTGGTAGGAGCCTTCTATGGCTACACCTTC
CASSLVGAFYGYTF
>TRBV18|TRBJ2-3|TRBD1|NA
TGTGCCAGCTCACTTCAGGGGACAGGGCGCACAGATACGCAGTATTTT
CASSLQGTGRTDTQYF